This TCR beta chain was recovered during a study of cytomegalovirus exposure and HLA in healthy donors. With 7 bases removed from V and 0 bases from J, the gap between germline ends came to 17 bases. The CDR3 has 16 amino acids. Germline assignment: CDR1 MNHNY and CDR2 SVGAGI (reference sequence). A multiplex PCR was run with 60 Vbeta primers and 13 Jbeta primers. Clones were sequenced by immunoSEQ multiplex PCR, and TCRdb holds only the in-frame ones, with some missing. In the table there are fewer than 150,000 clones, roughly 77% of which are singletons. This clonotype was sampled from a man aged 25 to 45 in good health and CMV-seronegative. The source material was PBMCs. The chain joins TRBV6-6 to TRBJ2-3, with D possibly TRBD2 on 6 matching bases. The CDR3 region is CASIGVAAWSTDTQYF. CDR3 coding DNA: TGTGCCAGCATCGGCGTAGCGGCCTGGAGCACAGATACGCAGTATTTT.